A single sample gave rise to the 14 T cell receptor beta chains below, sequenced in a study of shared clonotypes between healthy human individuals. Sequencing was performed with immunoSEQ multiplex PCR; in TCRdb, only in-frame clones are kept and a portion is missing. Seen here are approximately 2,300,000 clones, roughly 92% observed once, and the top ten hold around 0.4%. Sequencing was performed on naive CD4+ T cells from PBMCs. Subset denoted: CD45RA+ positively selected. These receptors all come from a young man in good health. Some clones in this sample may be carry-over from other donors' samples.

V and J are TRBV2 and TRBJ1-1; D remains ambiguous. V was clipped by 5 bases and J by 4 bases, with 11 bases between them. The CDR3 loop spans 13 amino acids. Germline CDR1 and CDR2: SNHLY and FYNNEI. DNA of the CDR3: TGTGCCAGCAGTACCATTCGGGGCACTGAAGCTTTCTTT. It specifies CASSTIRGTEAFF.

For the CDR3, the DNA is TGTGCCAGCAGCGGAAAGAACACCGGGGAGCTGTTTTTT. Amino acids: CASSGKNTGELFF. J is TRBJ2-2 and V is TRBV7-2; unclear D gene. V dropped 5 bases and J dropped 1 base, with 5 bases sitting between them. The CDR3 is 13 residues long. Germline V gene lookup returns CDR1 SGHTA and CDR2 FQGNSA.

The chain carries TRBV15 and TRBJ1-4; a weak D match, TRBD1 (5 bases). CDR3 size: 16 residues. The germline V and J ends were trimmed by 0 bases and 5 bases, with 13 bases remaining between them. In germline, CDR1 is LNHNV, CDR2 YYDKDF (reference sequence). CDR3 loop: CATSRDHRSRNEKLFF. The CDR3 DNA sequence: TGTGCCACCAGCAGAGATCACAGGTCGAGGAATGAAAAACTGTTTTTT.

This clone was seen a few times. The gene calls are TRBV7-9 and TRBJ1-5; D gene unclear. The CDR3 length is 14 residues. Germline CDR1 SEHNR, CDR2 FQNEAQ (reference sequence). The ends were cut back, 1 base at V and 5 bases at J, with 9 bases in the middle. The CDR3 nucleotides read TGTGCCAGCAGCTTAGTCGACGGGGATCAGCCCCAGCATTTT. It specifies CASSLVDGDQPQHF.

The chain carries TRBV5-1 and TRBJ1-2; D perhaps matches TRBD1 (5 bases). CDR3 length: 13 amino acids. Germline CDR1 reads SGHRS; CDR2 reads YFSETQ. Between the trimmed V and J ends, which lost 3 bases and 6 bases, there was a span of 12 bases. This chain's CDR3 is CASSWAVGDGYTF. The CDR3 DNA is TGCGCCAGCAGCTGGGCCGTGGGGGATGGCTACACCTTC. Full variable domain (remainder filled in from reference TRBV5-1 and TRBJ1-2): KAGVTQTPRYLIKTRGQQVTLSCSPISGHRSVSWYQQTPGQGLQFLFEYFSETQRNKGNFPGRFSGRQFSNSRSEMNVSTLELGDSALYLCASSWAVGDGYTFGSGTRLTVV.

This chain links TRBV5-1 with TRBJ2-3; D remains ambiguous. Trimming left V 0 bases short and J 5 bases short, with 7 bases between. The CDR3 has 13 amino acids. Germline CDR1 reads SGHRS; CDR2 reads YFSETQ. Written as DNA, the CDR3 is TGCGCCAGCAGCTTGGGGACGGTAGATACGCAGTATTTT. Translation: CASSLGTVDTQYF.

This clone was counted once. The V call is TRBV18, the J call TRBJ2-7; 7 bases fit TRBD1. The CDR3 covers 14 residues. Germline V gives CDR1 KGHSH, CDR2 LQKENI. J lost 3 bases, V lost 1 base, and 3 bases had no gene match. The CDR3 DNA reads as TGTGCCAGCTCACCACAGGGGGCGGACTACGAGCAGTACTTC. It codes for CASSPQGADYEQYF.

The CDR3 DNA is TGTGCCAGCAGTTCTGGTGGGACAGGCGTATTTCCTGGGGCCAACGTCCTGACTTTC. This codes for CASSSGGTGVFPGANVLTF. The chain is built from TRBV5-4 and TRBJ2-6; TRBD1 matches 8 bases. The V segment lost 5 bases and the J segment 2 bases; nucleotides outside the gene matches: 15. The CDR3 runs to 19 residues. Germline V lookup: CDR1 SGHNT, CDR2 YYREEE (reference sequence).

The CDR3, as DNA: TGTGCCAGCAGCCAAGTCGGGGAGGGCCCGAGCTCCTACGAGCAGTACTTC. Its translation is CASSQVGEGPSSYEQYF. The chain has TRBV4-2 and TRBJ2-7; 7 bases align to TRBD2. The germline V gene encodes CDR1 LGHNA and CDR2 YNFKEQ. V dropped 1 base and J dropped 0; count of bases not matched to a gene: 9. CDR3 length: 17 residues.

The chain combines TRBV9 with TRBJ2-1; D ambiguous. This CDR3 spans 15 amino acids. Germline loops: CDR1 SGDLS, CDR2 YYNGEE. The V end was cut by 0 bases, the J end by 2 bases, with 9 bases between. This chain's CDR3 is CASSVAHGAYNEQFF. The CDR3 DNA is TGTGCCAGCAGCGTAGCTCACGGCGCCTACAATGAGCAGTTCTTC.

Here the CDR3 reads CASSPGQGKVYEQYF. CDR3 DNA: TGTGCCAGCAGCCCGGGACAGGGGAAGGTCTACGAGCAGTACTTC. The chain is built from TRBV6-1 and TRBJ2-7; 10 bases line up with TRBD1. The CDR3 is made up of 15 amino acids. V gave up 6 bases and J gave up 3 bases; unmatched junction bases: 8. CDR1 is MNHNS, CDR2 SASEGT, per germline.

V and J are TRBV7-3 and TRBJ1-5; TRBD1 matches 8 bases. The CDR3 contains 18 residues. Trimming took 1 base from V and 5 from J; bases not matched to a gene: 13. The germline V gene has CDR1 SGHTA and CDR2 FQGTGA. The CDR3 DNA reads as TGTGCCAGCAGCTTAATTGTTTTGGACAGGGATGGTGATCAGCCCCAGCATTTT. It translates to CASSLIVLDRDGDQPQHF. The full variable domain, completed using reference TRBV7-3 and TRBJ1-5, is GAGVSQTPSNKVTEKGKYVELRCDPISGHTALYWYRQSLGQGPEFLIYFQGTGAADDSGLPNDRFFAVRPEGSVSTLKIQRTERGDSAVYLCASSLIVLDRDGDQPQHFGDGTRLSIL.

The chain uses TRBV5-4 and TRBJ2-5, with TRBD2 identical over 11 bases. Germline V lookup: CDR1 SGHNT, CDR2 YYREEE (reference sequence). The V segment lost 4 bases and the J segment 7 bases; nucleotides outside the gene matches: 9. This CDR3 region has 15 residues. CDR3 sequence reads: CASSIAGGPMGTQYF. As DNA, the CDR3 is TGTGCCAGCAGCATAGCGGGAGGGCCGATGGGGACCCAGTACTTC.

As for this clone: It may be a read error: a sequence one base away is much more abundant. Different DNA sequences within this sample yield the same CDR3. The chain recombines TRBV5-1 with TRBJ1-1; no firm D call. Trimming took 0 bases from V and 0 from J, leaving 3 bases between them. Per germline, CDR1 SGHRS and CDR2 YFSETQ. The CDR3 is made up of 13 amino acids. DNA of the CDR3: TGCGCCAGCAGCTTGGAACTGAACACTGAAGCTTTCTTT. As protein: CASSLELNTEAFF.